This TCR beta chain was found in a study of T-cell memory formation after mild COVID-19. TCRdb passed the 5' RACE reads through MiXCR, listing each CDR3 protein once. Found here are about 130,000 distinct CDR3 sequences, about 5.9% of them singletons; the top ten hold 2% to 2.5%. The CDR3 has 15 residues. Looked up from germline, CDR1 is SEHNR and CDR2 is FQNEAQ (reference sequence). V was clipped by 6 bases and J by 1 base, with 15 bases between them. A few counts support this clonotype. This rearrangement joins TRBV7-9 to TRBJ1-1; D call uncertain. This clonotype was obtained from an adult woman who had mild COVID-19 (a few samples of this study predate the infection). Cell type and time point are not known. Material: PBMCs or a T cell subset sorted from them (not recorded which). The CDR3 region is CASSRVWGKNTEAFF. The CDR3 bases are TGTGCCAGCAGTCGGGTTTGGGGAAAGAACACTGAAGCTTTCTTT.